This T cell receptor beta chain was retrieved from a study of cytomegalovirus exposure and HLA in healthy donors. As for the study in general: HLA-typed donors contributed some 85 million unique TCRs, which were held in an early data release.

The PCR used 60 Vbeta and 13 Jbeta primers. TCRdb's copy holds only in-frame clones and misses some; the assay was immunoSEQ multiplex PCR. Of hundreds of thousands of clones listed, around 70% are singletons. The CDR3 extends over 14 amino acids. Germline loops: CDR1 LNHDA, CDR2 SQIVND (reference sequence). Between the trimmed V and J ends, which lost 5 bases and 5 bases, there was a span of 15 bases. The TCR was taken from a man aged 40-49 years in good health and CMV-seropositive. The J gene is TRBJ1-1, the V gene TRBV19; maybe TRBD1 (5 bases). The sample was PBMCs. The CDR3 nucleotides read TGTGCCAGTAGTGCCTCGGGGGGAAGAACTGAAGCTTTCTTT. This gives the protein CASSASGGRTEAFF.